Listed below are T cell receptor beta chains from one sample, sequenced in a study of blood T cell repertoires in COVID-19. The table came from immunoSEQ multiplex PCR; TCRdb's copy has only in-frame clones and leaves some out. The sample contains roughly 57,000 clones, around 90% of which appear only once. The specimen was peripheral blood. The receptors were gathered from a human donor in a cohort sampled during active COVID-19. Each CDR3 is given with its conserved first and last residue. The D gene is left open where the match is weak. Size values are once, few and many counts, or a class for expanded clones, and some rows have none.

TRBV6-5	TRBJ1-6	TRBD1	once	TGTGCCAGCAGTTCCGTCCCCGGACAGGGGGTCTCACCCCTCCACTTT	CASSSVPGQGVSPLHF
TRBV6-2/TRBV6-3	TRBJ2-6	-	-	TGTGCCAGCAGCCGAACAGGGGGGGCCAACGTCCTGACTTTC	CASSRTGGANVLTF
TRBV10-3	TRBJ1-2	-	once	TGTGCCAGCAGACGTCCAGGGGAGGGGAGCGGCTACACCTTC	CASRRPGEGSGYTF
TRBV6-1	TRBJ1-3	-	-	TGTGCCAGCAGTGAACCGACAGGTTACTCTGGAAACACCATATATTTT	CASSEPTGYSGNTIYF
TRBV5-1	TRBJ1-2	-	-	TGCGCCAGCAAGGATCCAGGATACTATGGCTACACCTTC	CASKDPGYYGYTF
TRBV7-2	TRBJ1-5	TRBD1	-	TGTGCCAGCAGCCTAACAGGGACAGGTGGGAGCAATCAGCCCCAGCATTTT	CASSLTGTGGSNQPQHF
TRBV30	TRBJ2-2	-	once	TGTGCCTGGAGTCTTCGACAGCGCGGGGAGCTGTTTTTT	CAWSLRQRGELFF
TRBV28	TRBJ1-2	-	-	TGTGCCAGCAGTTTATCGGATCTAAGGGGCTATGGCTACACCTTC	CASSLSDLRGYGYTF
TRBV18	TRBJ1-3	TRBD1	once	TGTGCCAGCTCACCAGCCGGGACAGGGTATTCTGGAAACACCATATATTTT	CASSPAGTGYSGNTIYF
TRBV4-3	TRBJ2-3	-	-	TGCGCCAGCAGCCCCGGAAGCGACTCAGATACGCAGTATTTT	CASSPGSDSDTQYF
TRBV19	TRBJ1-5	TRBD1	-	TGTGCCAGTAGTAAACAGGGGGCTTTCCTAAATCAGCCCCAGCATTTT	CASSKQGAFLNQPQHF
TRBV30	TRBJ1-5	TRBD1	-	TGTGCCTGGAGTGGGGACAGGGGGGGTCAGCCCCAGCATTTT	CAWSGDRGGQPQHF
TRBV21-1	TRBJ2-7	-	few	TGTGCCAGCAGGGTCGCAGCGGTAGGAAAAAAGGAGATTGCTACATGCGAGCAGTACTTC	CASRVAAVGKKEIATCEQYF
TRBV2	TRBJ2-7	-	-	TGTGCCAGCAGACAGGGAAGGTCCGAGCAGTACTTC	CASRQGRSEQYF
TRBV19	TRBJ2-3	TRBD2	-	TGTGCCAGTAGTATAGACTTCGCGACTAGCGGGGTAGCAGATACGCAGTATTTT	CASSIDFATSGVADTQYF
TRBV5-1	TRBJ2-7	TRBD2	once	TGCGCCCGCAGCTGCGGGGCGGGGGGCAACTCCTACGAGCAGTACTTC	CARSCGAGGNSYEQYF
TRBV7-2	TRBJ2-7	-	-	TGTGCCAGCAGCCCCGACCCCCGGGGGACCTACGAGCAGTACTTC	CASSPDPRGTYEQYF
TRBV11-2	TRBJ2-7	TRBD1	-	TGTGCCAGCAGCACCAGACAGGGGCTCTCCTACGAGCAGTACTTC	CASSTRQGLSYEQYF
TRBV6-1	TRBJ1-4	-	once	TGTGCCAGCAGTGAAGTGGAGGGTTCGACAACTAATGAAAAACTGTTTTTT	CASSEVEGSTTNEKLFF
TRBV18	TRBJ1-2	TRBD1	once	TGTGCCAGCTCACAGACAGGGGAGTATGGCTACACCTTC	CASSQTGEYGYTF
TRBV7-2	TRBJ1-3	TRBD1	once	TGTGCCAGCAGCTTAGATGTAGGGGGCGGAAACACCATATATTTT	CASSLDVGGGNTIYF
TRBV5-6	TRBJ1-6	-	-	TGTGCCAGCAGCTTGGACTCGGGAAATTCACCCCTCCACTTT	CASSLDSGNSPLHF
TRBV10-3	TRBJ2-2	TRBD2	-	TGTGCCATCACCTTCGGGGGGGGCGGGGAGCTGTTTTTT	CAITFGGGGELFF
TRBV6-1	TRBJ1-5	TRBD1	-	TGTGCCAGCAGACCTGACAGGGGGCTGGCTCAGCCCCAGCATTTT	CASRPDRGLAQPQHF
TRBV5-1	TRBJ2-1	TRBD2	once	TGCGCCAGCAGCTTACGGACTAGCGGGGGGGCCGACTACAATGAGCAGTTCTTC	CASSLRTSGGADYNEQFF
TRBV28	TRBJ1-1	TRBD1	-	TGTGCCAGCAGTTTTTGGACAGGGTTGAACACTGAAGCTTTCTTT	CASSFWTGLNTEAFF
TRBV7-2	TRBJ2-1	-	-	TGTGCCAGCAGTCTAGATCCGGTGGGTGAGCAGTTCTTC	CASSLDPVGEQFF
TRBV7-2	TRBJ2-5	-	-	TGTGCCAGCAGCTCGTCCGTTCGAGAGACCCAGTACTTC	CASSSSVRETQYF
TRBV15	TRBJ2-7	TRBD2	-	TGTGCCACCAGCAGAGAACGGGCGGGGGGGATCTACGAGCAGTACTTC	CATSRERAGGIYEQYF
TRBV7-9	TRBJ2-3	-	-	TGTGCCAGCCCTCGGGCAGATACGCAGTATTTT	CASPRADTQYF
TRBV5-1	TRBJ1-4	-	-	TGCGCCAGCAGCTTGGTACAGGGCGGGGGTGAAAAACTGTTTTTT	CASSLVQGGGEKLFF
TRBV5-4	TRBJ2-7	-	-	TGTGCCAGCAGCTTGGATAAGACTAGCTCCTACGAGCAGTACTTC	CASSLDKTSSYEQYF
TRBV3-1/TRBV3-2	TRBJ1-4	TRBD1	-	TGTGCCACACAAAGGACAGGGGGCGTTGATGGTGAAAAACTGTTTTTT	CATQRTGGVDGEKLFF
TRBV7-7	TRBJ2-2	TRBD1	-	TGTGCCAGCAGTCTAGACAGGGGGCCCACCGGGGAGCTGTTTTTT	CASSLDRGPTGELFF
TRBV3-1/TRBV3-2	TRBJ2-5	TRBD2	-	TGTGCCAGCAGCCAGGGGACTAGGGAGCAAGAGACCCAGTACTTC	CASSQGTREQETQYF
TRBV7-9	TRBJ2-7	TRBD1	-	TGTGCCAGCAGCACGCCCGGGACAGGGGATGGGGAGCAGTACTTC	CASSTPGTGDGEQYF
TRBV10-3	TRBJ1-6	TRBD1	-	TGTGCCATCAGGGACAGGGTCCTGGATTCACCCCTCCACTTT	CAIRDRVLDSPLHF
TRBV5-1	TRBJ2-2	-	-	TGCGCCAGCAGCCTAGGCGGAGGGACCGGGGAGCTGTTTTTT	CASSLGGGTGELFF
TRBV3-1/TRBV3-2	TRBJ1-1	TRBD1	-	TGTGCCAGCAGACGACAGGGGGCGATGAACACTGAAGCTTTCTTT	CASRRQGAMNTEAFF
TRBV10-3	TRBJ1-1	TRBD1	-	TGTGCCATCAGTGAACAGGGGGTTGACACTGAAGCTTTCTTT	CAISEQGVDTEAFF
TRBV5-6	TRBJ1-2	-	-	TGTGCCAGCAGTTGGGGCCGTGGCTACACCTTC	CASSWGRGYTF
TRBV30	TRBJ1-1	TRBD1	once	TGTGCCTGGAGAGCCAGGGGGCGCGATGAAGCTTTCTTT	CAWRARGRDEAFF
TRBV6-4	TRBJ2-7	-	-	TGTGCCAGCAGGACGCTAGATTCGTCCTACGAGCAGTACTTC	CASRTLDSSYEQYF
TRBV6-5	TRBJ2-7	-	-	TGTGCCAGCAGTTACTCAGGCCAGGAATCCTACGAGCAGTACTTC	CASSYSGQESYEQYF
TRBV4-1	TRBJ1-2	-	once	TGCGCCAGCAGCCAAGGAGTAGTCAGGGCCAATGGCTACACCTTC	CASSQGVVRANGYTF
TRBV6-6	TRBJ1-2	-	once	TGTGCCAGCAGCCCTACAGGGTATGGCTACACCTTC	CASSPTGYGYTF
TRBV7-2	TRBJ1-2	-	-	TGTGCCAGCAGCTTAGACAGGTCCCCTGGCTACACCTTC	CASSLDRSPGYTF
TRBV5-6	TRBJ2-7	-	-	TGTGCCAGCAGCTTGGCCCCAGGCTACTACGAGCAGTACTTC	CASSLAPGYYEQYF
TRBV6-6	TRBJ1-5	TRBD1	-	TGTGCCAGCAGTTACGGTGACAGGGCTCAGCCCCAGCATTTT	CASSYGDRAQPQHF
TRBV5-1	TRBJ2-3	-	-	TGCGCCAGCAGCTGGGGCGGGAATCAGCCCCAGTATTTT	CASSWGGNQPQYF